The 10 T cell receptor beta chains given below trace back to one sample, sequenced in a study of T cells in localized non-small cell lung cancer (dated by TCRdb to the early 2020s). To prepare the library, the immunoSEQ multiplex PCR assay was applied. TCRdb carries this immuneACCESS record with in-frame sequences only. Its versions omit some clonotypes, under half of them owing to an unresolved V gene in the studies checked, with the rest unexplained. Present in this sample are about 41,000 clones, approximately 83% of which were seen just once. About 8% of the sample comes from the top ten. The sequencing here drew on PBMCs, taken before any cancer treatment. These receptors all come from a man aged 40 to 70 with stage II lung adenocarcinoma.

The chain is built from TRBV28 and TRBJ1-5, with D possibly being TRBD1 (5 bases). V lost 2 bases and J 7 bases, leaving 12 bases between the germline ends. This CDR3 is 14 amino acids long. The germline CDR1 and CDR2 sequences are MDHEN and SYDVKM. CDR3 loop: CASSLTGGGQPQHF. The CDR3 bases are TGTGCCAGCAGTTTAACAGGAGGTGGCCAGCCCCAGCATTTT.

The V gene is TRBV4-2, the J gene TRBJ2-1; 9 bases align to TRBD2. The ends lost 0 bases at V and 15 bases at J; junction bases unmatched: 12. Germline V gives CDR1 LGHNA, CDR2 YNFKEQ. CDR3 size: 15 residues. The CDR3 region is CASSQDLAMRLAAFF. Written as DNA, the CDR3 is TGTGCCAGCAGCCAAGATCTCGCAATGCGACTAGCGGCGTTCTTC.

The chain is built from TRBV19 and TRBJ1-5, with D hard to call. In germline, CDR1 is LNHDA, CDR2 SQIVND (reference sequence). V was cut by 7 bases and J by 0 bases, with 10 bases left in between. The CDR3 contains 14 residues. The CDR3 DNA is TGTGCCAGTAACCCCGAATATAGCAATCAGCCCCAGCATTTT. Residues: CASNPEYSNQPQHF.

This clone came up once. The chain is built from TRBV6-5 and TRBJ1-2; D is unclear. The CDR3 loop spans 14 amino acids. Trimming removed 0 bases at V and 2 bases at J, with 7 bases between. From germline, CDR1 is MNHEY and CDR2 SVGAGI. In DNA form, the CDR3 reads TGTGCCAGCAGTTACTCTTCAGGAAACTATGGCTACACCTTC. This translates into CASSYSSGNYGYTF.

The chain combines TRBV4-2 with TRBJ1-6, with 7 bases identical to TRBD1. This CDR3 is 14 amino acids long. Germline CDR1 reads LGHNA; CDR2 reads YNFKEQ. The V and J ends lost 3 bases and 8 bases, in that order; junction bases with no gene match: 4. For the CDR3, the DNA is TGTGCCAGCAGCCAGACAGGGTTCGATTCACCCCTCCACTTT. Amino acid sequence: CASSQTGFDSPLHF.

The chain links TRBV29-1 to TRBJ2-1; perhaps TRBD1 as D (7 bases). CDR1 and CDR2 from the germline V gene are SQVTM and ANQGSEA. V lost 6 bases and J 0 bases, leaving 12 bases between the germline ends. This CDR3 has 14 amino acids. The CDR3 sequence: CSVGGGGSYNEQFF. For the CDR3, the DNA is TGCAGCGTCGGAGGGGGCGGCTCCTACAATGAGCAGTTCTTC.

This chain links TRBV7-2 with TRBJ2-4; 10 bases fit TRBD2. Trimming cost V 5 bases and J 7 bases; bases outside gene matches: 11. The CDR3 loop spans 16 amino acids. CDR1 and CDR2 from the germline V gene are SGHTA and FQGNSA. The CDR3 coding sequence is TGTGCCAGCAGCCCGTCGGTAGCGGGGGGAAGGAACATTCAGTACTTC. Protein sequence: CASSPSVAGGRNIQYF. The variable domain in full, with the rest retrieved from reference TRBV7-2 and TRBJ2-4, is GAGVSQSPSNKVTEKGKDVELRCDPISGHTALYWYRQSLGQGLEFLIYFQGNSAPDKSGLPSDRFSAERTGGSVSTLTIQRTQQEDSAVYLCASSPSVAGGRNIQYFGAGTRLSVL.

The V gene is TRBV19, the J gene TRBJ1-1, with a possible D match to TRBD1 (6 bases). V shed 10 bases and J shed 4 bases, with 10 bases lying between them. The CDR3 length is 11 residues. Germline V gene sequence: CDR1 LNHDA, CDR2 SQIVND (reference sequence). The DNA of the CDR3 is TGTGCCACCACAGGGAGCACTGAAGCTTTCTTT. Its translation is CATTGSTEAFF.

This clone was seen only a few times. The chain couples TRBV5-5 to TRBJ2-7, with 8 bases that match TRBD2. V lost 3 bases to trimming and J lost 7 bases; unmatched junction nucleotides: 12. The germline V gene encodes CDR1 SGHKS and CDR2 YYEKEE (reference sequence). CDR3 size: 15 residues. CDR3 sequence reads: CASSSRDTREEEQYF. CDR3 coding DNA: TGTGCCAGCAGCTCAAGGGACACGCGGGAGGAGGAGCAGTACTTC.

CDR3 nucleotide sequence: TGTGCCAGCAATATGGACCCCAGGAATCAGCCCCAGCATTTT. It translates to CASNMDPRNQPQHF. The genes are TRBV6-1 and TRBJ1-5; D uncertain. The CDR3 extends over 14 amino acids. V was clipped by 7 bases and J by 4 bases, with 14 bases between them. The germline V gene has CDR1 MNHNS and CDR2 SASEGT.